There are a few counts of the clone carrying this T cell receptor beta chain. Sequencing was performed with immunoSEQ multiplex PCR; in TCRdb, only in-frame clones are kept and a portion is missing. Here the sample spans just under 100,000 clones, around 93% being singletons. The source of the sample is a study of T cell changes during pregnancy in multiple sclerosis. Germline CDR1 is KGHSH and CDR2 is LQKENI. The CDR3 extends over 15 amino acids. V was shortened by 8 bases and J by 7 bases, with 24 bases between the two germline ends. This chain links TRBV18 with TRBJ2-7; D possibly corresponds to TRBD1 (6 bases). Material: peripheral blood, obtained after pregnancy. This sequence was found in a female donor with multiple sclerosis, enrolled in a pregnancy study. CDR3 nucleotides: TGTGCCAGCAGGCCGGACAGTGCTTTCCCTGGGGAGCAGTACTTC. Its translation: CASRPDSAFPGEQYF.